These 27 T cell receptor beta chains were sequenced from one sample in a study of cytomegalovirus exposure and HLA in healthy donors. PCR employed 60 Vbeta and 13 Jbeta primers. Using immunoSEQ multiplex PCR, the repertoire was profiled, and TCRdb retains in-frame clones only, with some absent. This table has around 150,000 clones, 65% to 70% appearing once. The specimen was PBMCs. The receptors shown here come from a woman aged 18-30 years in good health and CMV-seropositive.

V gene TRBV6-6 combines with J gene TRBJ2-7, with D maybe TRBD2 (6 bases). From germline, CDR1 is MNHNY and CDR2 SVGAGI (reference sequence). The CDR3 has 14 amino acids. The ends were cut back, 5 bases at V and 3 bases at J, with 14 bases in the middle. CDR3 amino acids: CASSTWDSNYEQYF. In DNA form, the CDR3 reads TGTGCCAGCAGTACGTGGGACTCGAACTACGAGCAGTACTTC.

The V gene is TRBV30, the J gene TRBJ2-5; 8 positions agree with TRBD1. V dropped 5 bases and J dropped 1; count of bases not matched to a gene: 3. Germline-derived CDR1 and CDR2 are GTSNPN and SVGIG (reference sequence). The CDR3 is 13 residues long. The CDR3 is CAWGQGPQETQYF. The CDR3 bases are TGTGCCTGGGGACAGGGCCCCCAAGAGACCCAGTACTTC.

The gene calls are TRBV27 and TRBJ2-7; 7 bases align to TRBD1. The V gene's germline CDR1 is MNHEY and CDR2 SMNVEV (reference sequence). V dropped 5 bases and J dropped 2; count of bases not matched to a gene: 9. This CDR3 has 15 residues. The CDR3 region has the DNA TGTGCCAGCAGTCTGGATCCAGGGGGAACCTACGAGCAGTACTTC. This codes for CASSLDPGGTYEQYF.

The chain combines TRBV27 with TRBJ2-7; D is perhaps TRBD2 (5 bases). In germline, CDR1 is MNHEY, CDR2 SMNVEV (reference sequence). V was clipped by 0 bases and J by 4 bases, with 10 bases between them. The CDR3 runs 14 residues. The CDR3 nucleotides read TGTGCCAGCAGTTTATCTTTACGGGATTACGAGCAGTACTTC. This translates into CASSLSLRDYEQYF.

J is TRBJ2-7 and V is TRBV6-6; 10 bases line up with TRBD2. V was clipped by 4 bases and J by 8 bases; unmatched bases: 11. CDR3 size: 15 residues. Per the germline V gene, CDR1 is MNHNY and CDR2 is SVGAGI (reference sequence). CDR3 in DNA: TGTGCCAGCAGTTTCCCCCTAGCGGGAGACCTTCAGCAGTACTTC. Translating gives CASSFPLAGDLQQYF.

This chain uses TRBV5-6 with TRBJ2-1, with D unresolved. CDR1 and CDR2 (germline): SGHDT, YYEEEE. The CDR3 length is 14 residues. The germline V and J ends were trimmed by 2 bases and 7 bases, with 13 bases remaining between them. The CDR3 sequence: CASSFKSVGNEQFF. The CDR3 DNA reads as TGTGCCAGCAGCTTTAAAAGTGTCGGTAATGAGCAGTTCTTC.

This clone was picked up a small number of times. This rearrangement joins TRBV29-1 to TRBJ1-2, with TRBD1 as a possible D gene (6 bases). Trimming pared 7 bases from V and 2 bases from J, leaving 17 bases between. The CDR3 is 14 residues long. Germline CDR1 is SQVTM and CDR2 is ANQGSEA. This chain's CDR3 is CSASTGGANYGYTF. In DNA, the CDR3 is TGCAGCGCCTCGACCGGGGGGGCAAACTATGGCTACACCTTC.

This clone was seen only a few times. This chain uses TRBV5-1 with TRBJ2-1; 9 bases fit TRBD2. This CDR3 contains 13 residues. V shed 1 base, J shed 9 bases, and the junction held 2 bases outside the gene matches. Germline V gene lookup returns CDR1 SGHRS and CDR2 YFSETQ. As DNA, the CDR3 is TGCGCCAGCAGCTTGATTAGCGGGGGTGAGCAGTTCTTC. Translated, it gives CASSLISGGEQFF.

The chain has TRBV5-1 and TRBJ2-3, with 13 bases identical to TRBD2. The V and J ends lost 4 bases and 4 bases, in that order; junction bases with no gene match: 6. The CDR3 consists of 16 residues. CDR1 and CDR2 (germline): SGHRS, YFSETQ. CDR3 loop: CASSKGLAGTSDTQYF. In DNA form, the CDR3 reads TGCGCCAGCAGCAAGGGACTAGCGGGAACGTCAGATACGCAGTATTTT.

There are a few counts of this clone. The rearrangement joins TRBV6-5 to TRBJ1-1; TRBD1 agrees at 9 bases. The CDR3 has 15 amino acids. CDR1 and CDR2 (germline): MNHEY, SVGAGI. The trim removed 0 bases at V and 4 bases at J, leaving 3 bases unmatched. The CDR3, as DNA: TGTGCCAGCAGTTACTCCACAGGGGGCGGCACTGAAGCTTTCTTT. This codes for CASSYSTGGGTEAFF.

This clone came up a few times. The chain joins TRBV6-5 to TRBJ2-7; 11 positions match TRBD2. The CDR3 loop spans 16 amino acids. Germline CDR1 and CDR2: MNHEY and SVGAGI. The V segment lost 0 bases and the J segment 3 bases; nucleotides outside the gene matches: 4. The CDR3 protein is CASSYSRLAGNYEQYF. The CDR3 DNA follows: TGTGCCAGCAGTTACTCCAGACTAGCGGGAAACTACGAGCAGTACTTC.

This rearrangement joins TRBV5-1 to TRBJ2-2, with 10 bases that match TRBD1. CDR1 and CDR2 (germline): SGHRS, YFSETQ. V dropped 2 bases and J dropped 4; count of bases not matched to a gene: 11. CDR3 length equals 18 residues. For the CDR3, the DNA is TGCGCCAGCAGCTTCCTCGGACTAGGGACAGGGGCCACCGGGGAGCTGTTTTTT. It encodes CASSFLGLGTGATGELFF.

This clone showed up just once. V and J are TRBV10-3 and TRBJ2-7; the match to TRBD2 covers 13 bases. Germline V lookup: CDR1 ENHRY, CDR2 SYGVKD. Losses at the gene ends were 6 bases for V and 5 bases for J; bases not matched to a gene: 7. CDR3 length: 15 amino acids. Here the CDR3 DNA reads TGTGCCATCAGAGAACTAGCGGGAGGGCCTGACGAGCAGTACTTC. Translating it yields CAIRELAGGPDEQYF.

The CDR3 region has the DNA TGTGCCAGCAGTAGTGGACTAGCGGGAAACATTCAGTACTTC. Its translation is CASSSGLAGNIQYF. The genes are TRBV6-5 and TRBJ2-4; 11 nucleotides agree with TRBD2. In germline, CDR1 is MNHEY, CDR2 SVGAGI. The CDR3 contains 14 residues. The trim removed 5 bases at V and 6 bases at J, leaving 3 bases unmatched.

This clone was seen a few times. This chain's CDR3 is CASRPGLAGHGELFF. DNA of the CDR3: TGTGCCAGCAGACCGGGACTAGCGGGACACGGGGAGCTGTTTTTT. The gene calls are TRBV7-9 and TRBJ2-2; 13 bases fit TRBD2. CDR3 length equals 15 residues. Germline V gives CDR1 SEHNR, CDR2 FQNEAQ (reference sequence). V lost 6 bases, J lost 7 bases, and 5 bases stayed unmatched. Supplemented by reference TRBV7-9 and TRBJ2-2, the full variable domain reads DTGVSQNPRHKITKRGQNVTFRCDPISEHNRLYWYRQTLGQGPEFLTYFQNEAQLEKSRLLSDRFSAERPKGSFSTLEIQRTEQGDSAMYLCASRPGLAGHGELFFGEGSRLTVL.

CDR3 sequence reads: CASSPTLLAGTIIEQFF. The CDR3 DNA reads TGTGCCAGCTCTCCAACCTTACTCGCCGGGACTATAATTGAGCAGTTCTTC. The chain uses TRBV18 and TRBJ2-1, with 7 bases fitting TRBD2. Looked up from germline, CDR1 is KGHSH and CDR2 is LQKENI. V dropped 6 bases and J dropped 9; count of bases not matched to a gene: 20. This CDR3 has 17 residues.

The chain couples TRBV4-3 to TRBJ2-1; 12 nucleotides line up with TRBD2. After removal of 4 bases from V and 10 bases from J, the junction contained 8 bases not matched to a gene. Germline V lookup: CDR1 LGHNA, CDR2 YSLEER. This CDR3 comprises 15 residues. The chain's CDR3 is CASSRPGLAGAEQFF. The DNA for the CDR3 is TGCGCCAGCAGCCGACCGGGACTAGCGGGCGCCGAGCAGTTCTTC.

The chain couples TRBV5-4 to TRBJ2-2; 7 bases agree with TRBD1. This CDR3 spans 13 amino acids. Germline V gives CDR1 SGHNT, CDR2 YYREEE (reference sequence). Germline trimming cut 4 bases from V and 5 bases from J; bases unmatched to any gene: 2. Here the CDR3 reads CASSPGQTGELFF. CDR3 DNA sequence: TGTGCCAGCAGCCCGGGACAGACCGGGGAGCTGTTTTTT.

This chain links TRBV19 with TRBJ1-2; TRBD1 matches 8 bases. Germline trimming cut 4 bases from V and 3 bases from J; bases unmatched to any gene: 4. The germline gives CDR1 LNHDA, CDR2 SQIVND (reference sequence). The CDR3 length is 14 residues. The CDR3 DNA reads TGTGCCAGTAGTAGAAGACAGGGGCACTATGGCTACACCTTC. It yields the protein CASSRRQGHYGYTF.

This sequence joins TRBV28 and TRBJ1-1; 7 bases agree with TRBD1. After removal of 5 bases from V and 4 bases from J, the junction contained 13 bases not matched to a gene. Germline CDR1 is MDHEN and CDR2 is SYDVKM. This CDR3 is 16 amino acids long. The CDR3 reads CASSPATGLKATEAFF. The DNA of the CDR3 is TGTGCCAGCAGTCCCGCGACAGGGTTAAAGGCCACTGAAGCTTTCTTT.

The chain uses TRBV27 and TRBJ2-7, with D hard to call. V was shortened by 0 bases and J by 3 bases, with 9 bases between the two germline ends. This CDR3 contains 14 residues. Looked up from germline, CDR1 is MNHEY and CDR2 is SMNVEV (reference sequence). CDR3: CASSLSQVGYEQYF. The CDR3 DNA is TGTGCCAGCAGTTTATCTCAGGTAGGCTACGAGCAGTACTTC.

The chain recombines TRBV6-1 with TRBJ1-1; D is possibly TRBD1 (5 bases). Trimming took off 3 bases at V and 6 bases at J, with 17 bases between the two ends. Germline loops: CDR1 MNHNS, CDR2 SASEGT. The CDR3 sequence is 15 residues long. CDR3 amino acids: CASSEGGSFSPEAFF. CDR3 DNA: TGTGCCAGCAGTGAGGGGGGGAGTTTTTCGCCTGAAGCTTTCTTT.

The rearrangement uses TRBV7-9 and TRBJ2-1; TRBD2 agrees at 10 bases. The germline V gene encodes CDR1 SEHNR and CDR2 FQNEAQ (reference sequence). Trimming removed 1 base from V and 9 bases from J; junction bases left unmatched: 3. This CDR3 has 14 amino acids. CDR3 sequence (DNA): TGTGCCAGCAGCTTAGAGCGGGAGGGGAGTGAGCAGTTCTTC. Translated: CASSLEREGSEQFF.

This clone was observed a handful of times. CDR3 nucleotides: TGCGCCAGCGGTATCGACAGGGGGATCAACGAGCAGTACTTC. Protein sequence: CASGIDRGINEQYF. V usage is TRBV4-1 and J usage is TRBJ2-7; 9 bases fit TRBD1. CDR1 MGHRA and CDR2 YSYEKL come from the germline V gene. This CDR3 is 14 amino acids long. V was clipped by 8 bases and J by 5 bases; unmatched bases: 10.

In nucleotides, the CDR3 is TGTGCCAGCAGTGAACTAGCGGGAGGGTCCAGTGAGCAGTTCTTC. It translates to CASSELAGGSSEQFF. The chain carries TRBV27 and TRBJ2-1, with 13 bases that match TRBD2. Trimming removed 5 bases from V and 9 bases from J; junction bases left unmatched: 7. The CDR3 loop spans 15 amino acids. CDR1 is MNHEY, CDR2 SMNVEV, per germline (reference sequence).

The chain links TRBV6-5 to TRBJ1-1; TRBD1 is a possible D gene (6 bases). The V end was cut by 7 bases, the J end by 11 bases, with 23 bases between. CDR1 and CDR2 (germline): MNHEY, SVGAGI. This CDR3 comprises 14 residues. Written as DNA, the CDR3 is TGTGCCAGCACTCTTAAAGGGGGGGCGGATGGGGCTTTCTTT. Protein sequence: CASTLKGGADGAFF.

This chain uses TRBV15 with TRBJ1-6; maybe TRBD1 (5 bases). Deletions cut 8 bases from V and 6 bases from J, with 14 bases between. Germline V gene sequence: CDR1 LNHNV, CDR2 YYDKDF (reference sequence). CDR3 length equals 14 residues. The CDR3 region is CATRRGGANSPLHF. The CDR3 DNA sequence: TGTGCCACCCGGAGGGGAGGGGCTAATTCACCCCTCCACTTT. Full variable domain (missing parts from reference TRBV15 and TRBJ1-6): DAMVIQNPRYQVTQFGKPVTLSCSQTLNHNVMYWYQQKSSQAPKLLFHYYDKDFNNEADTPDNFQSRRPNTSFCFLDIRSPGLGDTAMYLCATRRGGANSPLHFGNGTRLTVT.